This passage covers 10 T cell receptor beta chains from one sample sequenced in a study of T-cell memory formation after mild COVID-19. TCRdb redid the calling of the 5' RACE reads with MiXCR, one entry per CDR3 protein. This repertoire shows approximately 250,000 distinct CDR3 sequences, over 15% found once; its top ten account for 20% to 25%. Sequenced material: PBMCs or a T cell subset sorted from them (not recorded which). These receptors all come from a man between 18 and 29 years old who had mild COVID-19 (a few samples of this study predate the infection). Cell type and time point are not known.

The J gene is TRBJ2-5, the V gene TRBV6-2 or TRBV6-3, with D unclear. V shed 7 bases and J shed 5 bases, with 11 bases lying between them. Germline V lookup: CDR1 MNHEY, CDR2 SVGEGT. The CDR3 has 12 amino acids. As DNA, the CDR3 is TGTGCCAGCATAGGCCCCCGGGAGACCCAGTACTTC. This encodes CASIGPRETQYF.

This clonotype occurred many times. The rearrangement links TRBV12-3 or TRBV12-4 to TRBJ2-5; D perhaps matches TRBD1 (6 bases). Trimming removed 6 bases at V and 1 base at J, with 9 bases between. The CDR3 consists of 13 residues. CDR3 in DNA: TGTGCCAGCAGACCACAGGGCCAAGAGACCCAGTACTTC. Its translation: CASRPQGQETQYF.

This clonotype was recorded a few times. This sequence joins TRBV10-3 and TRBJ2-3; 8 bases agree with TRBD2. This CDR3 region has 16 residues. The V gene end was trimmed by 0 bases and the J gene end by 7 bases; junction bases not matched to a gene: 9. Germline V gene sequence: CDR1 ENHRY, CDR2 SYGVKD. The CDR3, as DNA: TGTGCCATCAGTGAGTCGGGTAGCGGGGCCCCTAATACGCAGTATTTT. Translation: CAISESGSGAPNTQYF.

This clonotype came up a few times. The chain is built from TRBV7-3 and TRBJ2-1; D perhaps matches TRBD2 (5 bases). CDR3 size: 13 residues. The germline V gene has CDR1 SGHTA and CDR2 FQGTGA. Trimming removed 6 bases from V and 6 bases from J, with 12 bases in between. The DNA of the CDR3 is TGTGCCAGCAGTCGCGGGCGCCCCAATGAGCAGTTCTTC. It translates to CASSRGRPNEQFF.

This clonotype has a count of ten or more. The J gene is TRBJ2-6, the V gene TRBV28, with a weak D call TRBD1 (6 bases). CDR3 length: 15 residues. V was pared by 5 bases and J by 2 bases, with 10 bases between. The germline V gene has CDR1 MDHEN and CDR2 SYDVKM. The CDR3: CASSLQGTGANVLTF. As DNA, the CDR3 is TGTGCCAGCAGTCTACAGGGAACTGGGGCCAACGTCCTGACTTTC. The full variable domain, rest sourced from reference TRBV28 and TRBJ2-6, is DVKVTQSSRYLVKRTGEKVFLECVQDMDHENMFWYRQDPGLGLRLIYFSYDVKMKEKGDIPEGYSVSREKKERFSLILESASTNQTSMYLCASSLQGTGANVLTFGAGSRLTVL.

This clonotype occurred many times. J is TRBJ2-1 and V is TRBV7-3, with 9 bases lining up with TRBD2. The CDR3 loop spans 14 amino acids. Germline loops: CDR1 SGHTA, CDR2 FQGTGA. J gave up 4 bases and V 8 bases, and 6 bases lay outside the gene matches. The CDR3 nucleotides are TGTGCCAGCTCTGTCCTAGCGGGGTACAATGAGCAGTTCTTC. It is translated as CASSVLAGYNEQFF.

V is TRBV4-2 and J is TRBJ2-1; perhaps TRBD2 as D (6 bases). This CDR3 has 16 amino acids. The germline gives CDR1 LGHNA, CDR2 YNFKEQ. V lost 5 bases to trimming and J lost 2 bases, with 16 bases between them. This CDR3 reads CASSVGAGGPYNEQFF. The CDR3 DNA sequence: TGTGCCAGCAGCGTTGGGGCCGGGGGTCCCTACAATGAGCAGTTCTTC.

This clonotype has more than one count but fewer than ten. V and J are TRBV5-1 and TRBJ2-6; 7 bases align to TRBD1. Losses at the gene ends were 3 bases for V and 0 bases for J; bases not matched to a gene: 6. Germline loops: CDR1 SGHRS, CDR2 YFSETQ. The CDR3 sequence is 17 residues long. CDR3 in amino acids: CASSWPGQPSGANVLTF. The CDR3 nucleotides read TGCGCCAGCAGCTGGCCGGGACAGCCCTCTGGGGCCAACGTCCTGACTTTC. The full variable domain, completed using reference TRBV5-1 and TRBJ2-6, is KAGVTQTPRYLIKTRGQQVTLSCSPISGHRSVSWYQQTPGQGLQFLFEYFSETQRNKGNFPGRFSGRQFSNSRSEMNVSTLELGDSALYLCASSWPGQPSGANVLTFGAGSRLTVL.

The count of this clonotype is one. This sequence joins TRBV4-3 and TRBJ2-1, with 11 bases identical to TRBD1. This CDR3 contains 13 residues. The V and J ends lost 7 bases and 7 bases, in that order; junction bases with no gene match: 3. CDR1 LGHNA and CDR2 YSLEER come from the germline V gene. CDR3: CASKDRGRNEQFF. As DNA, the CDR3 is TGCGCCAGCAAGGACAGGGGGCGAAATGAGCAGTTCTTC.

This clonotype came up a few times. The V call is TRBV7-9, the J call TRBJ2-1; the match to TRBD2 covers 7 bases. V shed 5 bases and J 3 bases; nucleotides not matched to a gene: 7. The CDR3 spans 15 residues. CDR1 and CDR2 (germline): SEHNR, FQNEAQ (reference sequence). The CDR3 bases are TGTGCCAGCAGCGGGGGGAGGGGATACTACAATGAGCAGTTCTTC. Protein: CASSGGRGYYNEQFF.